This TCR beta chain was captured in a study of radiotherapy plus CTLA-4 blockade in lung cancer. Study context: Patients showed objective responses in 15% to 20% of cases and disease control in under 40%.

Using immunoSEQ multiplex PCR, the repertoire was profiled, and TCRdb retains in-frame clones only, with some absent. Here the sample spans over 100,000 clones, over 65% being singletons. The sequence was collected from a human donor with non-small cell lung cancer that progressed on radiotherapy plus ipilimumab. Some clones in this sample may be carry-over from other donors' samples. The sample consisted of peripheral blood, taken from a patient treated with radiotherapy plus ipilimumab.

Written as DNA, the CDR3 is TGTGCCAGCAGCGTAGCTACGGGGGGGAATAGCGGAAACACCATATATTTT. This sequence encodes CASSVATGGNSGNTIYF. This sequence joins TRBV9 and TRBJ1-3, with a tentative D call TRBD1 (5 bases). There are 17 residues in the CDR3. Trimming removed 0 bases at V and 4 bases at J, with 17 bases between. The V gene's germline CDR1 is SGDLS and CDR2 YYNGEE.